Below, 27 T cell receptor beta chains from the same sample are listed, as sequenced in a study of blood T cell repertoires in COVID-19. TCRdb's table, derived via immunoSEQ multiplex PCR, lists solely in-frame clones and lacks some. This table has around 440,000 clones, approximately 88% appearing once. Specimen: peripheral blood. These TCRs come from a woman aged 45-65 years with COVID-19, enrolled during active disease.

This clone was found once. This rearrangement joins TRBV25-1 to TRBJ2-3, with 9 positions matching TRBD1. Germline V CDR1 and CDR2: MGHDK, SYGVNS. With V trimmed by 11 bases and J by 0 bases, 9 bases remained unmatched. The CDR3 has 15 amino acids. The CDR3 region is CASLPGTGSTDTQYF. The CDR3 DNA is TGTGCCTCCCTTCCCGGGACAGGGAGCACAGATACGCAGTATTTT.

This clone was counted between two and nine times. This CDR3 reads CASSIGLTGGTDTQYF. As DNA, the CDR3 is TGTGCCAGTAGTATTGGTTTGACAGGGGGCACAGATACGCAGTATTTT. The V call is TRBV19, the J call TRBJ2-3; TRBD1 aligns across 8 bases. J gave up 1 base and V 3 bases, and 6 bases lay outside the gene matches. Looked up from germline, CDR1 is LNHDA and CDR2 is SQIVND (reference sequence). This CDR3 spans 16 amino acids.

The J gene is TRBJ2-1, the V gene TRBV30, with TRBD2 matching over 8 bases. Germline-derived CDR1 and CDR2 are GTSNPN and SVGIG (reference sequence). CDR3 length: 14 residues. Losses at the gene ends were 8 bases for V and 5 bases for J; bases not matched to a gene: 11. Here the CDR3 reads CAGTRGGENNEQFF. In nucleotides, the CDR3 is TGTGCCGGGACTCGGGGGGGGGAAAACAATGAGCAGTTCTTC. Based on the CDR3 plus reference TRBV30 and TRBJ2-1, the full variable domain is SQTIHQWPATLVQPVGSPLSLECTVEGTSNPNLYWYRQAAGRGLQLLFYSVGIGQISSEVPQNLSASRPQDRQFILSSKKLLLSDSGFYLCAGTRGGENNEQFFGPGTRLTVL.

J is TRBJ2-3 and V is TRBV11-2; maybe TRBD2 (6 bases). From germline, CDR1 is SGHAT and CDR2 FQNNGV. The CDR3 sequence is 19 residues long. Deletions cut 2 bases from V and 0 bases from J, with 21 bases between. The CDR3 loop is CASSLLGGWRQASTDTQYF. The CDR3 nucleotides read TGTGCCAGCAGCTTATTAGGAGGGTGGAGACAAGCTAGCACAGATACGCAGTATTTT.

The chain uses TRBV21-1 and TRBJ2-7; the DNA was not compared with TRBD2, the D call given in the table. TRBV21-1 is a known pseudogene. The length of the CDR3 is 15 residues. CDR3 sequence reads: CASSKTGGTHYEQYF. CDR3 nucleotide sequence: TGTGCCAGCAGCAAGACTGGGGGGACCCACTACGAGCAGTACTTC.

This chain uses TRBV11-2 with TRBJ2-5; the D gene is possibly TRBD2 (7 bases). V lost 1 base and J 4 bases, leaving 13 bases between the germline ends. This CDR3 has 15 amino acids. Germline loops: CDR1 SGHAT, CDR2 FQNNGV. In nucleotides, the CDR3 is TGTGCCAGCAGCTTAGTGGGGGGGGCCCCAGAGACCCAGTACTTC. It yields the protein CASSLVGGAPETQYF. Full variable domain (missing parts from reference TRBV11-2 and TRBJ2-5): EAGVAQSPRYKIIEKRQSVAFWCNPISGHATLYWYQQILGQGPKLLIQFQNNGVVDDSQLPKDRFSAERLKGVDSTLKIQPAKLEDSAVYLCASSLVGGAPETQYFGPGTRLLVL.

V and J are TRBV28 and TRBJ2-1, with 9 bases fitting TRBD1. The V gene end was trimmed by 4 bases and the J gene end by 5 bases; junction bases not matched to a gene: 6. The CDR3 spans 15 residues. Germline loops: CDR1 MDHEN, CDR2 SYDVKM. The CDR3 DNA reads TGTGCCAGCAGTTCACCGGGACAGGGAAACAATGAGCAGTTCTTC. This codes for CASSSPGQGNNEQFF.

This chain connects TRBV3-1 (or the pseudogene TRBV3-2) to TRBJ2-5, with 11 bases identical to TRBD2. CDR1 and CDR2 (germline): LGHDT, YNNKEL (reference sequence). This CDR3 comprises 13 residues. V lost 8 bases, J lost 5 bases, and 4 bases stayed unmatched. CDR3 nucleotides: TGTGCCAGCGTAGCGGGGGGGATGGAGACCCAGTACTTC. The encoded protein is CASVAGGMETQYF.

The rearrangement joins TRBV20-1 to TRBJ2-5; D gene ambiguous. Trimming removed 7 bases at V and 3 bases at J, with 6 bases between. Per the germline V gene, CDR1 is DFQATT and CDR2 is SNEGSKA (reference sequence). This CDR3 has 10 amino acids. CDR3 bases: TGCAGTGTTAAAAAAGAGACCCAGTACTTC. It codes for CSVKKETQYF.

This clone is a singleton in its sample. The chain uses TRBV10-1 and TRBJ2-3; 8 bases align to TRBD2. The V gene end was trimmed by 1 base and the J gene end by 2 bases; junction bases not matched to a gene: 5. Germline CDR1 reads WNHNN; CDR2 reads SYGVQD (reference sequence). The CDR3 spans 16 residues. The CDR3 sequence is CASSELAGGSTDTQYF. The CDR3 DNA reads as TGCGCCAGCAGTGAGTTGGCGGGGGGATCCACAGATACGCAGTATTTT.

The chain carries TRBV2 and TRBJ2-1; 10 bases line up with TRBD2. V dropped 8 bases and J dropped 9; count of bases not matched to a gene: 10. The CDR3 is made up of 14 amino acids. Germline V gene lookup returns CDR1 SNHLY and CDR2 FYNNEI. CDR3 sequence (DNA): TGTGCCAGCGGGTCCAGCGGGGGGGCCCCTGAGCAGTTCTTC. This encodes CASGSSGGAPEQFF.

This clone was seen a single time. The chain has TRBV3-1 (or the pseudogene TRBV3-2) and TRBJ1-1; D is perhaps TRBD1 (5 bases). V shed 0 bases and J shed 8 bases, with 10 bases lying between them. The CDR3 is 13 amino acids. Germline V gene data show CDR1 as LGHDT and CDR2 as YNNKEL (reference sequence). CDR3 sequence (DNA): TGTGCCAGCAGCCAAGACGGACAATCCGAAGCTTTCTTT. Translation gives CASSQDGQSEAFF.

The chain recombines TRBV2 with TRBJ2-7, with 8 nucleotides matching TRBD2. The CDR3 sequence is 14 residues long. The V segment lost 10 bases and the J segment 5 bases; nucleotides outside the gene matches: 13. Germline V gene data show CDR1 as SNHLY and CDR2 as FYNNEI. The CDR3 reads CANSPGREGHEQYF. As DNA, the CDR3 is TGTGCCAACTCCCCGGGACGGGAGGGACACGAGCAGTACTTC.

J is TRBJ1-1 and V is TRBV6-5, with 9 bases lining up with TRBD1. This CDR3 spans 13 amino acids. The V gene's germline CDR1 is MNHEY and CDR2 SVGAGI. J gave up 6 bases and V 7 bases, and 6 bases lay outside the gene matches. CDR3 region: CASKRTGDAEAFF. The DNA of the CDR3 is TGTGCCAGCAAGAGGACAGGGGACGCTGAAGCTTTCTTT.

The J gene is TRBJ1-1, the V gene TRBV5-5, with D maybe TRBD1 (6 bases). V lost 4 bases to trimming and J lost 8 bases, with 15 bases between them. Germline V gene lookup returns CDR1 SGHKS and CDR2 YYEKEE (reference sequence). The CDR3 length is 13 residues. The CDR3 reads CASSQGYRTEAFF. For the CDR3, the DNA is TGTGCCAGCAGCCAGGGGTATCGGACAGAAGCTTTCTTT.

The DNA for the CDR3 is TGCGCCAGCAGCCATGGTGGGGACAGGAGCGTGGCAGATACGCAGTATTTT. Amino acid sequence: CASSHGGDRSVADTQYF. The chain carries TRBV4-1 and TRBJ2-3; 8 bases fit TRBD1. The ends lost 3 bases at V and 4 bases at J; junction bases unmatched: 12. Germline-derived CDR1 and CDR2 are MGHRA and YSYEKL. The CDR3 loop spans 17 amino acids.

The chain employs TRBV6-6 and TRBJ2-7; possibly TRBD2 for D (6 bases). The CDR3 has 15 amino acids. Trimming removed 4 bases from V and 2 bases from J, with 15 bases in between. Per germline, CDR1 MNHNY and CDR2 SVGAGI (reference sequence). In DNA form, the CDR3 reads TGTGCCAGCAGTTCACGAGGGCGGGGTGCCTACGAGCAGTACTTC. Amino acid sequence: CASSSRGRGAYEQYF.

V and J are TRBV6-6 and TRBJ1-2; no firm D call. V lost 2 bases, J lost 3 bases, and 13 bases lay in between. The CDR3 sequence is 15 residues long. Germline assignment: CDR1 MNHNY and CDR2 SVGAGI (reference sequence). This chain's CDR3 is CASSYSGERDYGYTF. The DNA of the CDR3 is TGTGCCAGCAGTTACAGCGGGGAAAGAGACTATGGCTACACCTTC.

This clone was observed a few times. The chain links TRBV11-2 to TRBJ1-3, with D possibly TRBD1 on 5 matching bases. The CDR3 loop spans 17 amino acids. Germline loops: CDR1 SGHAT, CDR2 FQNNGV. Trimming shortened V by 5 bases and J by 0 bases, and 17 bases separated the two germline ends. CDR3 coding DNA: TGTGCCAGCAGCCCAGCGGGGGGAGGGTACTCTGGAAACACCATATATTTT. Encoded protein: CASSPAGGGYSGNTIYF.

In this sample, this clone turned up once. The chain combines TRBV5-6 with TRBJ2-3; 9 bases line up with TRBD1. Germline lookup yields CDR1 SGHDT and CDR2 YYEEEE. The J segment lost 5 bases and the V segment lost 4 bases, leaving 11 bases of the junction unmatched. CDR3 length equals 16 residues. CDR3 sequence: CASSLYRTGVGDTQYF. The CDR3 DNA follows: TGTGCCAGCAGCCTCTACCGGACAGGGGTTGGAGATACGCAGTATTTT.

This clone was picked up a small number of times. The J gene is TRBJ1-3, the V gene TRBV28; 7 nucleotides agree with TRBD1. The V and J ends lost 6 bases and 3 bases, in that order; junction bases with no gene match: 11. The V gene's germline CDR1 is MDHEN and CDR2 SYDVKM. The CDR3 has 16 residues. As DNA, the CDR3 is TGTGCCAGCAGCCAGACGACAGGGAACATTGGAAACACCATATATTTT. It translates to CASSQTTGNIGNTIYF.

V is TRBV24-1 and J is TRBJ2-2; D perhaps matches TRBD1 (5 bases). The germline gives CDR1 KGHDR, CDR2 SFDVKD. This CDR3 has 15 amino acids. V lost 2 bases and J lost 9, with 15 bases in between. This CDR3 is CATSDWAGGAWELFF. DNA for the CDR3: TGTGCCACCAGTGATTGGGCAGGTGGGGCGTGGGAGCTGTTTTTT.

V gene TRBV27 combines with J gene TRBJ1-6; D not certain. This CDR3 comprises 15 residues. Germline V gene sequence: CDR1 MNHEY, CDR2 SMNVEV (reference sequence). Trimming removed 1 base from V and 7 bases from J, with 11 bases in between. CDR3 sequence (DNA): TGTGCCAGCAGTTTATTGAGGGATGTCAATTCACCCCTCCACTTT. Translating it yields CASSLLRDVNSPLHF.

CDR3 in DNA: TGTGCCAGCAGCCAAGATCTGGACAGGGCCTATGGCTACACCTTC. It translates to CASSQDLDRAYGYTF. The rearrangement joins TRBV3-1 (or the pseudogene TRBV3-2) to TRBJ1-2, with 8 bases identical to TRBD1. From germline, CDR1 is LGHDT and CDR2 YNNKEL (reference sequence). Trimming cost V 0 bases and J 4 bases; bases outside gene matches: 4. The CDR3 is made up of 15 amino acids.

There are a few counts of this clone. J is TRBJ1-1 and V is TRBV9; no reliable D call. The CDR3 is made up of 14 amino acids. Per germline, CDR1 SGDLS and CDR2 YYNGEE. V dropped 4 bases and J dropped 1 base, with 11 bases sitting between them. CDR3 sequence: CASSPRVGNTEAFF. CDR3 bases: TGTGCCAGCAGCCCCCGGGTAGGGAACACTGAAGCTTTCTTT. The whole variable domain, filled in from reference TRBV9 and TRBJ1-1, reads DSGVTQTPKHLITATGQRVTLRCSPRSGDLSVYWYQQSLDQGLQFLIQYYNGEERAKGNILERFSAQQFPDLHSELNLSSLELGDSALYFCASSPRVGNTEAFFGQGTRLTVV.

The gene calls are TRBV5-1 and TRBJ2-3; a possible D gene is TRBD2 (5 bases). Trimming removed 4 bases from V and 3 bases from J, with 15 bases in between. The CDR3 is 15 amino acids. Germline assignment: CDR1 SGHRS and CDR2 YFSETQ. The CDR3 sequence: CASSPSRSGTDTQYF. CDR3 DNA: TGCGCCAGCAGCCCATCCAGGTCGGGAACAGATACGCAGTATTTT. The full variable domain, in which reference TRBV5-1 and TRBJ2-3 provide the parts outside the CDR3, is KAGVTQTPRYLIKTRGQQVTLSCSPISGHRSVSWYQQTPGQGLQFLFEYFSETQRNKGNFPGRFSGRQFSNSRSEMNVSTLELGDSALYLCASSPSRSGTDTQYFGPGTRLTVL.

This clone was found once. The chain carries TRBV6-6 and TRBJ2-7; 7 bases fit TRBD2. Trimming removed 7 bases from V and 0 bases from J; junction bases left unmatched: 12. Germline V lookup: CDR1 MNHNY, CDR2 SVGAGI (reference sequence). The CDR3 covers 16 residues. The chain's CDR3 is CASTKSGTLISYEQYF. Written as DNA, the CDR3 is TGTGCCAGCACTAAAAGCGGGACGTTGATCTCCTACGAGCAGTACTTC.